Listed below are T cell receptor beta chains from one sample, sequenced in a study of blood T cell repertoires in COVID-19. The assay was immunoSEQ multiplex PCR, and TCRdb's table has in-frame clones only and misses some. This table has 150,000 or so clones, roughly four fifths appearing once. Sequenced: peripheral blood. The origin of the receptors is a woman between 55 and 75 years old with acute or convalescent COVID-19. Each CDR3 is given with its conserved first and last residue. The order of the fields is CDR3 protein, CDR3 DNA, clone size, V gene, D gene, J gene. D genes are given only for firm matches. The size field is filled for only some rows; it gives once, few, many or a size class.

CDR3: CASSRHHGTGDSYEQYF; DNA: TGTGCCAGTAGTAGACACCACGGGACAGGGGATTCCTACGAGCAGTACTTC; size: once; V: TRBV19; D: TRBD1; J: TRBJ2-7
CDR3: CASRPGQYQETQYF; DNA: TGTGCCAGCAGACCCGGACAGTACCAAGAGACCCAGTACTTC; size: -; V: TRBV27; D: -; J: TRBJ2-5
CDR3: CASSRGTPNYGYTF; DNA: TGTGCCAGCAGCCGCGGGACGCCTAACTATGGCTACACCTTC; size: few; V: TRBV3-1/TRBV3-2; D: -; J: TRBJ1-2
CDR3: CASSYLLTGREQFF; DNA: TGCGCCAGCAGTTACTTATTGACAGGCAGGGAGCAGTTCTTC; size: -; V: TRBV5-1; D: -; J: TRBJ2-1
CDR3: CASSWTGTGANVLTF; DNA: TGTGCCAGCAGCTGGACAGGGACTGGGGCCAACGTCCTGACTTTC; size: few; V: TRBV7-9; D: TRBD1; J: TRBJ2-6
CDR3: CASSLQGDSNQPQHF; DNA: TGTGCCAGCAGCCTCCAAGGGGATAGCAATCAGCCCCAGCATTTT; size: -; V: TRBV4-2; D: -; J: TRBJ1-5
CDR3: CASSETLTEAFF; DNA: TGTGCCAGCAGTGAAACATTGACTGAAGCTTTCTTT; size: few; V: TRBV2; D: -; J: TRBJ1-1
CDR3: CASSYGTDYGYTF; DNA: TGTGCCAGCAGCTACGGGACAGATTATGGCTACACCTTC; size: -; V: TRBV5-5; D: TRBD1; J: TRBJ1-2
CDR3: CASSHRAGGAENEQFF; DNA: TGTGCCAGCAGCCATCGAGCTGGGGGCGCAGAAAATGAGCAGTTCTTC; size: few; V: TRBV7-9; D: -; J: TRBJ2-1
CDR3: CASSITTGPYEQYF; DNA: TGTGCCAGCAGCATAACGACAGGTCCCTACGAGCAGTACTTC; size: once; V: TRBV5-4; D: -; J: TRBJ2-7
CDR3: CASSERRDRVSYEQYF; DNA: TGTGCCAGCAGTGAAAGAAGGGACAGGGTCTCCTACGAGCAGTACTTC; size: -; V: TRBV6-1; D: TRBD1; J: TRBJ2-7
CDR3: CASSPSGETQYF; DNA: TGTGCCAGCAGCCCAAGCGGGGAGACCCAGTACTTC; size: -; V: TRBV12-3/TRBV12-4; D: -; J: TRBJ2-5
CDR3: CASSSLTGGFANTGELFF; DNA: TGTGCCAGCAGCTCCCTGACAGGGGGATTCGCGAACACCGGGGAGCTGTTTTTT; size: -; V: TRBV7-2; D: TRBD1; J: TRBJ2-2
CDR3: CASSRQDHSNQPQHF; DNA: TGTGCCAGTAGCCGCCAGGATCATAGCAATCAGCCCCAGCATTTT; size: -; V: TRBV19; D: -; J: TRBJ1-5
CDR3: CASSYGVGPMNTEAFF; DNA: TGTGCCAGCAGTTACGGGGTGGGGCCCATGAACACTGAAGCTTTCTTT; size: -; V: TRBV6-5; D: -; J: TRBJ1-1
CDR3: CASSTDRAYGYTF; DNA: TGTGCCAGCTCAACAGACAGGGCGTATGGCTACACCTTC; size: -; V: TRBV18; D: TRBD1; J: TRBJ1-2
CDR3: CASSLGHLGNTIYF; DNA: TGTGCCAGCAGCTTAGGACACCTCGGAAACACCATATATTTT; size: -; V: TRBV7-9; D: -; J: TRBJ1-3
CDR3: CASRPGFGGYYGYTF; DNA: TGTGCCAGCAGGCCCGGCTTCGGGGGATACTATGGCTACACCTTC; size: -; V: TRBV11-2; D: -; J: TRBJ1-2
CDR3: CASSLPSTGNNGYTF; DNA: TGTGCCAGCAGCTTACCCTCTACAGGGAACAATGGCTACACCTTC; size: -; V: TRBV7-2; D: -; J: TRBJ1-2
CDR3: CASSEVRHSNQPQHF; DNA: TGTGCCAGCAGTGAAGTCAGACATAGCAATCAGCCCCAGCATTTT; size: -; V: TRBV2; D: -; J: TRBJ1-5
CDR3: CASSLTGAYEQYF; DNA: TGTGCCAGCAGCTTGACAGGTGCCTACGAGCAGTACTTC; size: -; V: TRBV7-9; D: -; J: TRBJ2-7
CDR3: CSAQKEAEAFF; DNA: TGCAGTGCGCAGAAAGAGGCTGAAGCTTTCTTT; size: -; V: TRBV20-1; D: -; J: TRBJ1-1
CDR3: CASSGWTGGEKLFF; DNA: TGCGCCAGCAGCGGTTGGACAGGCGGTGAAAAACTGTTTTTT; size: -; V: TRBV5-1; D: TRBD1; J: TRBJ1-4
CDR3: CASSYLGGAFF; DNA: TGTGCCAGCAGTTATCTGGGCGGGGCTTTCTTT; size: few; V: TRBV6-5; D: -; J: TRBJ1-1
CDR3: CATVPRGVEPQHF; DNA: TGTGCCACAGTCCCCCGGGGTGTGGAGCCCCAGCATTTT; size: -; V: TRBV6-5; D: -; J: TRBJ1-5
CDR3: CASSEQGLANEKLFF; DNA: TGTGCCAGCAGCGAACAGGGGCTGGCTAATGAAAAACTGTTTTTT; size: once; V: TRBV7-9; D: TRBD1; J: TRBJ1-4
CDR3: CATSRDSDQPQHF; DNA: TGTGCCACCAGCAGAGATTCCGATCAGCCCCAGCATTTT; size: -; V: TRBV15; D: -; J: TRBJ1-5
CDR3: CASSATVTNEKLFF; DNA: TGTGCCAGCAGTGCGACAGTAACTAATGAAAAACTGTTTTTT; size: -; V: TRBV9; D: -; J: TRBJ1-4
CDR3: CASSKGQGAREQYF; DNA: TGTGCCAGCAGCAAAGGTCAGGGGGCGCGCGAGCAGTACTTC; size: -; V: TRBV21-1; D: -; J: TRBJ2-7
CDR3: CASSIGRGRGRGTDTQYF; DNA: TGTGCCAGTAGTATCGGCAGGGGCAGGGGGAGAGGTACAGATACGCAGTATTTT; size: -; V: TRBV19; D: TRBD1; J: TRBJ2-3
CDR3: CAWSRGLYTDTQYF; DNA: TGTGCCTGGAGTAGGGGGCTATACACAGATACGCAGTATTTT; size: -; V: TRBV30; D: TRBD1; J: TRBJ2-3
CDR3: CAWNSGGGPGELFF; DNA: TGTGCCTGGAATAGCGGGGGGGGCCCCGGGGAGCTGTTTTTT; size: -; V: TRBV30; D: TRBD2; J: TRBJ2-2